The 11 T cell receptor beta chains given below trace back to one sample, sequenced in a study of radiotherapy plus CTLA-4 blockade in lung cancer. TCRdb's copy holds only in-frame clones and misses some; the assay was immunoSEQ multiplex PCR. The data contain around 78,000 clones, 78% of them singletons. Sequencing was performed on peripheral blood, taken from a patient treated with radiotherapy plus ipilimumab. The source is a human donor with non-small cell lung cancer who had a partial response to radiotherapy plus ipilimumab. Some clones in this sample may be carry-over from other donors' samples.

This rearrangement joins TRBV6-6 to TRBJ2-3; TRBD1 agrees at 9 bases. Germline CDR1 reads MNHNY; CDR2 reads SVGAGI (reference sequence). V was clipped by 6 bases and J by 6 bases; unmatched bases: 13. The CDR3 has 16 residues. The CDR3 DNA reads as TGTGCCAGCAGCTCAGGAATGACAGGGGGACGGGATACGCAGTATTTT. Amino acids: CASSSGMTGGRDTQYF.

The CDR3 is CASSPGRTGRQGHEQYF. CDR3 bases: TGTGCCAGCAGCCCCGGGCGGACAGGTCGGCAGGGGCACGAGCAGTACTTC. This chain links TRBV5-6 with TRBJ2-7; 7 nucleotides line up with TRBD1. Germline loops: CDR1 SGHDT, CDR2 YYEEEE. With V trimmed by 4 bases and J by 5 bases, 18 bases remained unmatched. The CDR3 covers 17 residues.

The V and J genes are TRBV6-5 and TRBJ2-4; D gene unclear. V was clipped by 8 bases and J by 0 bases, with 11 bases between them. This CDR3 contains 14 residues. In germline, CDR1 is MNHEY, CDR2 SVGAGI. The CDR3 is CASALTLAKNIQYF. DNA of the CDR3: TGTGCCAGCGCACTCACCTTAGCCAAAAACATTCAGTACTTC.

As concerns this clone: One junction end disagrees with the germline gene, perhaps due to a read error. The chain combines TRBV5-1 with TRBJ2-5, with D possibly matching TRBD1 (5 bases). Germline loops: CDR1 SGHRS, CDR2 YFSETQ. The CDR3 runs to 15 residues. CDR3 region: CASSLVSTDQETPYF. DNA of the CDR3: TGCGCCAGCAGCTTGGTATCGACAGACCAAGAGACCCCGTACTTC.

The chain joins TRBV13 to TRBJ1-2; 7 nucleotides agree with TRBD1. This CDR3 is built from 15 residues. The V segment lost 5 bases and the J segment 2 bases; nucleotides outside the gene matches: 8. Germline lookup yields CDR1 PRHDT and CDR2 FYEKMQ (reference sequence). The CDR3 region is CASSTQTGKNYGYTF. CDR3 DNA: TGTGCCAGCAGCACCCAGACAGGGAAGAACTATGGCTACACCTTC.

This chain connects TRBV28 to TRBJ2-5, with TRBD2 matching 10 bases. The germline gives CDR1 MDHEN, CDR2 SYDVKM. Trimming at V came to 6 bases and at J to 2 bases, leaving 9 bases not matched to a gene. The CDR3 totals 16 residues. The CDR3 spells CASRGTLAGIQETQYF. The CDR3 DNA is TGTGCCAGCAGGGGCACACTAGCGGGGATACAAGAGACCCAGTACTTC.

Details on this clone: Within the sample, other DNA sequences also encode this same CDR3. V gene TRBV28 combines with J gene TRBJ1-1; the match to TRBD1 covers 8 bases. V shed 7 bases, J shed 7 bases, and the junction held 11 bases outside the gene matches. The germline CDR1 and CDR2 sequences are MDHEN and SYDVKM. This CDR3 region has 14 residues. In nucleotides, the CDR3 is TGTGCCAGCATCACCGGGACAGGCCGCCGTGAAGCTTTCTTT. Translation gives CASITGTGRREAFF.

This clone showed up just a few times. The chain couples TRBV6-5 to TRBJ1-1; no clear D gene. V lost 0 bases, J lost 8 bases, and 10 bases lay in between. The CDR3 contains 13 residues. Germline loops: CDR1 MNHEY, CDR2 SVGAGI. The CDR3 here is CASSYSMAREAFF. DNA for the CDR3: TGTGCCAGCAGTTACTCGATGGCAAGAGAAGCTTTCTTT.

The rearrangement uses TRBV4-2 and TRBJ2-7; 9 bases line up with TRBD1. J gave up 3 bases and V 1 base, and 7 bases lay outside the gene matches. Per the germline V gene, CDR1 is LGHNA and CDR2 is YNFKEQ. CDR3 size: 16 residues. CDR3 sequence: CASSQAGGQGNYEQYF. The DNA for the CDR3 is TGTGCCAGCAGCCAAGCAGGGGGACAGGGAAACTACGAGCAGTACTTC.

The gene calls are TRBV28 and TRBJ2-7; 8 bases are shared with TRBD1. Germline loops: CDR1 MDHEN, CDR2 SYDVKM. The V gene end was trimmed by 2 bases and the J gene end by 4 bases; junction bases not matched to a gene: 10. The CDR3 runs 16 residues. CDR3 loop: CASSLEWVRGRYEQYF. DNA for the CDR3: TGTGCCAGCAGTTTAGAATGGGTCAGGGGGCGGTACGAGCAGTACTTC.

The chain uses TRBV18 and TRBJ2-1; 8 bases match TRBD1. Per germline, CDR1 KGHSH and CDR2 LQKENI. With 7 bases clipped from V and 0 bases from J, the junction kept 14 bases outside the gene matches. The CDR3 has 18 residues. The CDR3 sequence: CASWYGQGSYNSYNEQFF. DNA of the CDR3: TGTGCCAGCTGGTACGGACAGGGCAGCTATAACTCCTACAATGAGCAGTTCTTC. Filled out from reference TRBV18 and TRBJ2-1, the complete variable domain reads NAGVMQNPRHLVRRRGQEARLRCSPMKGHSHVYWYRQLPEEGLKFMVYLQKENIIDESGMPKERFSAEFPKEGPSILRIQQVVRGDSAAYFCASWYGQGSYNSYNEQFFGPGTRLTVL.